The clone carrying this TCR beta chain was detected only once. The data were taken from a study of blood T cell repertoires in COVID-19. In the study overall: The study drew acute and convalescent COVID-19 samples from the United States, Italy and Spain. The analysed material was cDNA or gDNA that came from T cells, B-cell-depleted T cells, or PBMCs.

This CDR3 is built from 12 residues. V was pared by 4 bases and J by 7 bases, with 8 bases between. Germline CDR1 reads SGHNT; CDR2 reads YYREEE (reference sequence). Study processing details: Nucleated cell counts were estimated from reference gene primer amplification. The table came from immunoSEQ multiplex PCR; TCRdb's copy has only in-frame clones and leaves some out. From that table come the V and J calls and clone size; the DNA was used to work out D and trimming. The top ten clones hold 28% of a sample with over 110,000 clones, about nine tenths of them seen once. The sequence derives from a human donor in a cohort sampled during active COVID-19. The chain couples TRBV5-4 to TRBJ2-2; D might be TRBD2 (6 bases). The specimen sequenced was peripheral blood. The CDR3 reads CASSAGFGELFF. The CDR3 bases are TGTGCCAGCAGCGCGGGGTTCGGGGAGCTGTTTTTT.